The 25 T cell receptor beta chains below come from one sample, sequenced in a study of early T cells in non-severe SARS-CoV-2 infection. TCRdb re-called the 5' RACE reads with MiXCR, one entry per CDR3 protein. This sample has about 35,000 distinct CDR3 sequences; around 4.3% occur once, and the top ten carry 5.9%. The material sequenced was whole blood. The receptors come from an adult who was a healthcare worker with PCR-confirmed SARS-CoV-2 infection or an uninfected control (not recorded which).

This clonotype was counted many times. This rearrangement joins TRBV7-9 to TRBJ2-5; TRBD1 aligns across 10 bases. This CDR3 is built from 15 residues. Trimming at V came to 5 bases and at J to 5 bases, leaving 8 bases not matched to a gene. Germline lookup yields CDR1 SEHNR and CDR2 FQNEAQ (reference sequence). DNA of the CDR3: TGTGCCAGCAGCAAAGACAGGGGGCGAGTGGAGACCCAGTACTTC. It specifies CASSKDRGRVETQYF.

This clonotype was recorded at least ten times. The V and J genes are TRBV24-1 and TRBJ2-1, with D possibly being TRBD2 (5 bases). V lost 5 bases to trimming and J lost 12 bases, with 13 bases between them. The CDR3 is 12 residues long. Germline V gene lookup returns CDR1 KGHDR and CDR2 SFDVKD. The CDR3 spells CATSGDSVRQFF. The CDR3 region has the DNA TGTGCCACCAGTGGAGATAGCGTAAGGCAGTTCTTC.

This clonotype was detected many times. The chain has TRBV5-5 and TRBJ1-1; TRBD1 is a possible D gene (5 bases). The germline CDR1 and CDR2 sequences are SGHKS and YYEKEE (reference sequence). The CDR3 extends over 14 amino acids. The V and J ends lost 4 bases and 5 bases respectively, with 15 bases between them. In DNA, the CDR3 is TGTGCCAGCAGCCCCAGGGCTTACGGGACTGAAGCTTTCTTT. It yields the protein CASSPRAYGTEAFF.

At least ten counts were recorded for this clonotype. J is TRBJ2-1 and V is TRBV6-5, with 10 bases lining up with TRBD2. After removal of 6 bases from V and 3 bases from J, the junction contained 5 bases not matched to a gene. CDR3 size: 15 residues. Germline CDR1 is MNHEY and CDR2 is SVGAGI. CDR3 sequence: CASSLAGDFYNEQFF. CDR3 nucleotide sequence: TGTGCCAGCAGCCTAGCGGGAGATTTCTACAATGAGCAGTTCTTC.

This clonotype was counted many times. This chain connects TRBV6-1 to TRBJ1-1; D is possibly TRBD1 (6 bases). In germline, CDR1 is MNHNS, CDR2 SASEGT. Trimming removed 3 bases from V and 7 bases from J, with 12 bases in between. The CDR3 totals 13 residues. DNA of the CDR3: TGTGCCAGCAGTGACCGTTCAGGGGTTGAAGCTTTCTTT. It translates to CASSDRSGVEAFF.

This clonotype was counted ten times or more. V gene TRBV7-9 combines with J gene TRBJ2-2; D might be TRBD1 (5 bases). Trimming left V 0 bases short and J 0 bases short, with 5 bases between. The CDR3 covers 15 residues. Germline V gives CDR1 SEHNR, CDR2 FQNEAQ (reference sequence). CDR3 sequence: CASSLAQANTGELFF. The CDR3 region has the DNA TGTGCCAGCAGCTTAGCACAGGCGAACACCGGGGAGCTGTTTTTT.

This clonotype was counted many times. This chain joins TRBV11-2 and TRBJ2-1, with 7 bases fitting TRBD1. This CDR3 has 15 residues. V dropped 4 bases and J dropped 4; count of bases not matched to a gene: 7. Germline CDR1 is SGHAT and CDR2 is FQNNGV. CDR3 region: CASSWAGGEYNEQFF. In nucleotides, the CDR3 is TGTGCCAGCAGCTGGGCAGGGGGAGAGTACAATGAGCAGTTCTTC.

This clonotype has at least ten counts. CDR3 DNA sequence: TGTGCCAGCAGCTTACGTCCTAGCGGGGTCTCCGAGCAGTACTTC. This translates into CASSLRPSGVSEQYF. This chain links TRBV7-6 with TRBJ2-7; 9 bases map to TRBD2. V shed 2 bases, J shed 6 bases, and the junction held 8 bases outside the gene matches. The CDR3 consists of 15 residues. Germline V CDR1 and CDR2: SGHVS, FNYEAQ.

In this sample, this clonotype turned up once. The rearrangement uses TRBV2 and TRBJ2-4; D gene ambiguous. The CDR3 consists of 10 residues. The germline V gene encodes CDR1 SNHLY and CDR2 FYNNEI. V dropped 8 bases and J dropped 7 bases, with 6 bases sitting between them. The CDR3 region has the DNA TGTGCCAGCGGTGGTAACATTCAGTACTTC. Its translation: CASGGNIQYF.

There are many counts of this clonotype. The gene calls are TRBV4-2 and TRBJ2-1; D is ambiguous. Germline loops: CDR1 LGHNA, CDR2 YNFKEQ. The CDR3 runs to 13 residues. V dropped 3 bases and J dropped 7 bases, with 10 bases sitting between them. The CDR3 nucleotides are TGTGCCAGCAGCCATTATCGGGTAAATGAGCAGTTCTTC. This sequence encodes CASSHYRVNEQFF.

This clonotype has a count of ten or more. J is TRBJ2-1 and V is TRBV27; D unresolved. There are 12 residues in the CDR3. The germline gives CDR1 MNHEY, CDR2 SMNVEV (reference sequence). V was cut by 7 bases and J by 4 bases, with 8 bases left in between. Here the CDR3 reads CASISRYNEQFF. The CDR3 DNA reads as TGTGCCAGCATTAGCCGGTACAATGAGCAGTTCTTC.

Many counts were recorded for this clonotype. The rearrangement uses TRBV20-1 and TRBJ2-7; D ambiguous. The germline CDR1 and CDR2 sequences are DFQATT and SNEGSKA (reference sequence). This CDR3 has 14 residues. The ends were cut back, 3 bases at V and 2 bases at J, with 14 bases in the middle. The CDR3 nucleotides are TGCAGTGCTAGGATAGACCTCGAGGCCTACGAGCAGTACTTC. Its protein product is CSARIDLEAYEQYF.

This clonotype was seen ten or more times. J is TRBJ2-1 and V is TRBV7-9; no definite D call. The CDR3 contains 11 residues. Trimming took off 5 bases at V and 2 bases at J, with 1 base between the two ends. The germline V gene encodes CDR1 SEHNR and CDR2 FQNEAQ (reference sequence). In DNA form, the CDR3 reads TGTGCCAGCAGCCCCTACAATGAGCAGTTCTTC. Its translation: CASSPYNEQFF. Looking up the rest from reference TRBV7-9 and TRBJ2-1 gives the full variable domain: DTGVSQNPRHKITKRGQNVTFRCDPISEHNRLYWYRQTLGQGPEFLTYFQNEAQLEKSRLLSDRFSAERPKGSFSTLEIQRTEQGDSAMYLCASSPYNEQFFGPGTRLTVL.

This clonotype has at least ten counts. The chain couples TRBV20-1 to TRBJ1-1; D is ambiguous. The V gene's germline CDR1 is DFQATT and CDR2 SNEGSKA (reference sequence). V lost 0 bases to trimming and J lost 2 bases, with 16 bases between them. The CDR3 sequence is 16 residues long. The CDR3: CSARDPGVGGNTEAFF. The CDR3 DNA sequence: TGCAGTGCTAGAGATCCGGGTGTCGGTGGAAACACTGAAGCTTTCTTT.

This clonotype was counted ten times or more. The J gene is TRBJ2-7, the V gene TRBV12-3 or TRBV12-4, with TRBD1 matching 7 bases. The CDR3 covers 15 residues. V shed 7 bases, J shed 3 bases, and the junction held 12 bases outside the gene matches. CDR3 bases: TGTGCCAGCACCCGGGCCGGGACAGAATTCTACGAGCAGTACTTC. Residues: CASTRAGTEFYEQYF.

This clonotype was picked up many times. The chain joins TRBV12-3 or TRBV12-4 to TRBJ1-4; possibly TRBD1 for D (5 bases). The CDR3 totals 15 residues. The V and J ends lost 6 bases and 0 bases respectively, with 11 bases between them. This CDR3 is CASSPGTTTNEKLFF. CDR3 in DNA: TGTGCCAGCAGCCCTGGGACGACAACTAATGAAAAACTGTTTTTT.

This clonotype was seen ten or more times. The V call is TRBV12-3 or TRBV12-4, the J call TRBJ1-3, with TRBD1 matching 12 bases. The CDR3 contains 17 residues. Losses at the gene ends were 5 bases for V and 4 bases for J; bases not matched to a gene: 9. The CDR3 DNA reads TGTGCCAGCAGTCCTCCGGGACAGGGGGCAACCGGAAACACCATATATTTT. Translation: CASSPPGQGATGNTIYF.

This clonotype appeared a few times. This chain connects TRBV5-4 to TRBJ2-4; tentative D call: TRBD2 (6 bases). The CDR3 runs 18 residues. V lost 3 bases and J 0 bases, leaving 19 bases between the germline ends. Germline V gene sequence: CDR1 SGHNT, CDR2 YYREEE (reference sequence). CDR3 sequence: CASSSRMGGPAAKNIQYF. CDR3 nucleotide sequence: TGTGCCAGCAGCTCCCGGATGGGGGGACCAGCAGCCAAAAACATTCAGTACTTC.

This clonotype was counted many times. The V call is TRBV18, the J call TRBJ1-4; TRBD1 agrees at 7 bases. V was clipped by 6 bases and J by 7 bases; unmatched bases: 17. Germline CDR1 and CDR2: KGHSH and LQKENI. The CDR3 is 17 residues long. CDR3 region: CASSPEQTGLKGEKLFF. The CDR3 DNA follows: TGTGCCAGCTCGCCGGAACAGACAGGGTTGAAGGGTGAAAAACTGTTTTTT.

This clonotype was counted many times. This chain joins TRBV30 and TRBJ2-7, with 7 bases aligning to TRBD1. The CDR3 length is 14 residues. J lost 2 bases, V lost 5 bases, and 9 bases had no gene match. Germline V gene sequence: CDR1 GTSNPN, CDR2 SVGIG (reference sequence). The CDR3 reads CAWQAGTATYEQYF. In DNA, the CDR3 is TGTGCCTGGCAGGCCGGGACAGCCACCTACGAGCAGTACTTC.

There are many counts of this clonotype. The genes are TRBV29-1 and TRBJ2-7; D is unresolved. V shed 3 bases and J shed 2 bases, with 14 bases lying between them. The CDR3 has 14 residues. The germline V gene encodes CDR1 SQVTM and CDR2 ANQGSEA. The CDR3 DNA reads TGCAGCGTTGATCGACCCCAGACCACCTACGAGCAGTACTTC. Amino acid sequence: CSVDRPQTTYEQYF.

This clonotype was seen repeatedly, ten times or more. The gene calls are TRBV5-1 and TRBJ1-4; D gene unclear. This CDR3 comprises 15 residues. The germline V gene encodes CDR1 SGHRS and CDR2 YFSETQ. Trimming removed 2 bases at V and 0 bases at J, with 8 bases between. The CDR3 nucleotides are TGCGCCAGCAGCTTACAAGGTTCAACTAATGAAAAACTGTTTTTT. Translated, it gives CASSLQGSTNEKLFF.

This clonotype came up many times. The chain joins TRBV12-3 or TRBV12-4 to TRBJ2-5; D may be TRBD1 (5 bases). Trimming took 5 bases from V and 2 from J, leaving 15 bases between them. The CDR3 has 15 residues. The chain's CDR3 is CASSRSGRGQETQYF. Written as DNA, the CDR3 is TGTGCCAGCAGTCGGTCAGGGCGTGGTCAAGAGACCCAGTACTTC.

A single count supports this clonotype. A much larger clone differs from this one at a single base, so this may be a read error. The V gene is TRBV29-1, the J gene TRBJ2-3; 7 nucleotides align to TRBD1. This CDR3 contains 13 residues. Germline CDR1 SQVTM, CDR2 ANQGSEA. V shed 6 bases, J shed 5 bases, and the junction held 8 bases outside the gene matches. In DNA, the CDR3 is TGCAGCGTCGACAGGGTCGGCATAGATACGCAGTATTTT. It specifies CSVDRVGIDTQYF.

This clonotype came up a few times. CDR3 sequence reads: CASSPVARFSGELFF. CDR3 nucleotide sequence: TGTGCCAGCAGCCCGGTGGCCAGATTTTCCGGGGAGCTGTTTTTT. The V gene is TRBV7-9, the J gene TRBJ2-2, with no clear D. Germline V gene data show CDR1 as SEHNR and CDR2 as FQNEAQ (reference sequence). The V gene lost 5 bases and the J gene lost 6 bases, with 16 bases spanning the gap. CDR3 length: 15 residues.